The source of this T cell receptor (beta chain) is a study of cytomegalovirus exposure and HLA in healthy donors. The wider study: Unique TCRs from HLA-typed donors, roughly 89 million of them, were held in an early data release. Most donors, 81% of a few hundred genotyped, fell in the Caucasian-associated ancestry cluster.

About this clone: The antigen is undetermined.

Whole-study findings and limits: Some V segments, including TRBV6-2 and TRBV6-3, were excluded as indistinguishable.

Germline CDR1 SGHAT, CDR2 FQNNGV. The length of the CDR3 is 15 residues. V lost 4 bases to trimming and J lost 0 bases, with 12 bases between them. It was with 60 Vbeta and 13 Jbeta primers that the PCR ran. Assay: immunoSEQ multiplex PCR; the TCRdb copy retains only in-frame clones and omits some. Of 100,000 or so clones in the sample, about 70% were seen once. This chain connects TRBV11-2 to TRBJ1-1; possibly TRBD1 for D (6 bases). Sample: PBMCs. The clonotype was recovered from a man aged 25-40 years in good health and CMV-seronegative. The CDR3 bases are TGTGCCAGCAGCTGGGGGGGGGACATGAACACTGAAGCTTTCTTT. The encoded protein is CASSWGGDMNTEAFF.